This is a list of T cell receptor beta chains from one sample in a study of shared clonotypes between healthy human individuals. The protocol was immunoSEQ multiplex PCR, while the TCRdb copy is restricted to in-frame clones and leaves out a portion. The repertoire holds around 480,000 clones, with about 75% as singletons. Sequenced: PBMCs. The receptors stem from a woman aged 40 to 50 in good health. Some clones in this sample may be carry-over from other donors' samples. CDR3s include the opening cysteine and the closing phenylalanine or tryptophan. D genes are given only for firm matches. Expanded clones get a size class; other rows say once, few or many, or leave the size out.

TRBJ2-6,TRBV7-2,few,.,CASSLQLGGANVLTF,TGTGCCAGCAGCTTACAGCTGGGGGGGGCCAACGTCCTGACTTTC
TRBJ1-2,TRBV5-1,.,TRBD1,CASSLDGQAATNYGYTF,TGCGCCAGCAGCCTTGACGGACAGGCCGCCACTAACTATGGCTACACCTTC
TRBJ2-1,TRBV5-6,.,TRBD1,CASSHRGRHYGEQFF,TGTGCCAGCAGCCACAGGGGGCGCCACTATGGTGAGCAGTTCTTC
TRBJ2-1,TRBV6-1,.,TRBD2,CASSEAGGTSGRYSYNEQFF,TGTGCCAGCAGTGAAGCCGGAGGGACTAGCGGGAGGTACTCCTACAATGAGCAGTTCTTC
TRBJ2-1,TRBV6-5,.,.,CASSPFRPYNEQFF,TGTGCCAGCAGCCCCTTTCGACCCTACAATGAGCAGTTCTTC
TRBJ2-2,TRBV18,.,.,CASSPWQRTGELFF,TGTGCCAGCTCACCATGGCAGAGAACCGGGGAGCTGTTTTTT
TRBJ2-3,TRBV7-8,.,TRBD2,CASTDRTRADTQYF,TGTGCCAGCACCGACCGGACTAGGGCAGATACGCAGTATTTT
TRBJ2-1,TRBV4-1,.,TRBD2,CASSQEWTSGNNEQFF,TGCGCCAGCAGCCAAGAGTGGACTAGCGGTAACAATGAGCAGTTCTTC
TRBJ2-7,TRBV4-3,.,TRBD2,CASSQDRWLAEGEQYF,TGCGCCAGCAGCCAAGATCGCTGGCTAGCGGAAGGCGAGCAGTACTTC
TRBJ2-3,TRBV6-6,.,TRBD2,CASQLQAGLSTDTQYF,TGTGCCAGCCAACTTCAAGCGGGGCTTAGCACAGATACGCAGTATTTT
TRBJ1-3,TRBV7-9,.,TRBD1,CASSPTWDRESGNTIYF,TGTGCCAGCAGCCCCACCTGGGACAGGGAATCTGGAAACACCATATATTTT
TRBJ2-7,TRBV28,many,.,CASRPATGLPPYEQYF,TGTGCCAGCAGGCCTGCCACGGGGCTCCCGCCCTACGAGCAGTACTTC
TRBJ1-5,TRBV2,once,TRBD1,CASSAGTGGRQPQHF,TGTGCCAGCAGTGCCGGGACAGGGGGCCGTCAGCCCCAGCATTTT
TRBJ2-2,TRBV9,.,.,CASSALGGTNTGELFF,TGTGCCAGCAGCGCCCTTGGGGGAACGAACACCGGGGAGCTGTTTTTT
TRBJ1-2,TRBV4-2,many,.,CASSQVVGLWGQGNGYTF,TGTGCCAGCAGCCAAGTTGTAGGCTTGTGGGGGCAGGGGAATGGCTACACCTTC
TRBJ2-1,TRBV10-1,once,TRBD1,CASSETRGYNEQFF,TGCGCCAGCAGTGAGACCAGGGGGTACAATGAGCAGTTCTTC
TRBJ2-7,TRBV11-2,few,TRBD1,CASSTGQGFYEQYF,TGTGCCAGCAGCACGGGACAGGGCTTCTACGAGCAGTACTTC